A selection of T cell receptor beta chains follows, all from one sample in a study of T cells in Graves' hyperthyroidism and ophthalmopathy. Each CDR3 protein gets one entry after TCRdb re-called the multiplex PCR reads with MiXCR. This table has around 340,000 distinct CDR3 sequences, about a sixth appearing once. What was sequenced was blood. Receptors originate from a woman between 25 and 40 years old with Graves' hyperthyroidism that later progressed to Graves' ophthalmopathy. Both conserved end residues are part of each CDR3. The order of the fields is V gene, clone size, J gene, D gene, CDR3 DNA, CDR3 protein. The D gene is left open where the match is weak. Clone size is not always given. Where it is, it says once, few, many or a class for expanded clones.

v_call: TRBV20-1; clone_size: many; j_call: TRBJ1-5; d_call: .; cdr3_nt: TGCAGTGCCAGGGTTGGAGAGCAGCCCCAGCATTTT; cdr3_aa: CSARVGEQPQHF
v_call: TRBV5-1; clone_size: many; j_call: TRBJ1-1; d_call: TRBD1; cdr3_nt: TGCGCCAGCAGCTTTTCGACAGGGATGAACACTGAAGCTTTCTTT; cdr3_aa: CASSFSTGMNTEAFF
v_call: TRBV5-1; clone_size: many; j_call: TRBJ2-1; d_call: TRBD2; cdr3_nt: TGCGCCAGCAGCTTGGCCATAATACTTTGGCGGGAGTCGAATGAGCAGTTCTTC; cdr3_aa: CASSLAIILWRESNEQFF
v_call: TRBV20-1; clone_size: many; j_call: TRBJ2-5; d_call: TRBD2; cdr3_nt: TGCAGTGCTGGGACACTAGCGGGAGTGGTAGAGACCCAGTACTTC; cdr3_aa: CSAGTLAGVVETQYF
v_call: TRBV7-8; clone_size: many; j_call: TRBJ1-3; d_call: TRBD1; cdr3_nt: TGTGCCAGCAGCTTCGGACAGGTTTTCTCTGGAAACACCATATATTTT; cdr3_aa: CASSFGQVFSGNTIYF
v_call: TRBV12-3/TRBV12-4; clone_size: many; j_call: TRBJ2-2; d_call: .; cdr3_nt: TGTGCCAGCAGTTTGGGTCAGCTAAACACCGGGGAGCTGTTTTTT; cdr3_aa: CASSLGQLNTGELFF
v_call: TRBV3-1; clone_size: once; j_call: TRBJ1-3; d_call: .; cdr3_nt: TGTGCCAGCAGTAGAAGGGCTGGAAACACCATATATTTT; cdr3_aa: CASSRRAGNTIYF
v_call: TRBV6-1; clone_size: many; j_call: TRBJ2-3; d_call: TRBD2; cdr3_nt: TGTGCCAGCAGTCCTGTTGCGGGGGGGCCCACAGATACGCAGTATTTT; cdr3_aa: CASSPVAGGPTDTQYF
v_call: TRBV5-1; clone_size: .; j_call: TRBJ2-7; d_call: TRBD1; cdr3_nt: TGCGCCAGCAGCTTGGGACAGGGCTTCGTTCGCGAGCAGTACTTC; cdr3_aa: CASSLGQGFVREQYF
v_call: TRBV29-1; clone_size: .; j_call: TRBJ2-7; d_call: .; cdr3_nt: TGCAGCGTTCGCCAGGGGGGCCACGAGCAGTACTTC; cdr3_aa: CSVRQGGHEQYF
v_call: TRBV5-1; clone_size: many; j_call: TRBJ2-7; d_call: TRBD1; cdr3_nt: TGCGCCAGCAGCTTCGCGCTGACAGGGGGTCCCGTCTACGAGCAGTACTTC; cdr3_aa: CASSFALTGGPVYEQYF
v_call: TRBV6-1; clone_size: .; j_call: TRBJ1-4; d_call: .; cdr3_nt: TGTGCCAGCAGTGGGCTGGGAAATGAAAAACTGTTTTTT; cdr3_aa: CASSGLGNEKLFF
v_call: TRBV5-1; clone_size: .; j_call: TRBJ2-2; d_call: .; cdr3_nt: TGCGCCAGCAGCTGGGGGGCAGTCGGGGAGCTGTTTTTT; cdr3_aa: CASSWGAVGELFF